This TCR beta chain was sequenced for a study of regulatory T cells in long-lasting Graves disease. Study-wide results and caveats: Reduced TCR diversity was observed in persistent Graves' patients versus newly diagnosed patients. Having only a small sample size may have limited accuracy.

Both iRepertoire HTBI primers and Arm-PCR of CDR3 regions were used to build the TCR beta libraries. In the original processing: The study identified about 60 TRBV and some 15 TRBJ segments across samples. MiXCR, run by TCRdb on the multiplex PCR reads, gives a single entry per CDR3 protein. It is TCRdb's table, rather than the study itself, that gives the V and J calls and clone size. The table records some 420,000 distinct CDR3 sequences, approximately 22% of them present only once. The time point denotes: persistent/refractory GD, antithyroid drugs over 5 years with positive TRAb. From RNA extracted from PBMCs, the TCR library was made. To note about this clonotype: The antigen is undetermined. Relative to the germline gene, one junction end is altered; a read error may explain this.

The CDR3 sequence is 15 residues long. The germline gives CDR1 SGDLS, CDR2 YYNGEE. The sequencing here drew on peripheral blood mononuclear cells (PBMCs), taken when the disease was refractory, from a patient treated with antithyroid drugs. The V and J genes are TRBV9 and TRBJ1-2; TRBD1 aligns across 10 bases. This clonotype was sampled from a female donor with Graves disease. The CDR3 reads CATSRDRGGNYGYTF. CDR3 nucleotides: TGTGCCACCAGCAGGGACAGGGGTGGCAACTATGGCTACACCTTC.